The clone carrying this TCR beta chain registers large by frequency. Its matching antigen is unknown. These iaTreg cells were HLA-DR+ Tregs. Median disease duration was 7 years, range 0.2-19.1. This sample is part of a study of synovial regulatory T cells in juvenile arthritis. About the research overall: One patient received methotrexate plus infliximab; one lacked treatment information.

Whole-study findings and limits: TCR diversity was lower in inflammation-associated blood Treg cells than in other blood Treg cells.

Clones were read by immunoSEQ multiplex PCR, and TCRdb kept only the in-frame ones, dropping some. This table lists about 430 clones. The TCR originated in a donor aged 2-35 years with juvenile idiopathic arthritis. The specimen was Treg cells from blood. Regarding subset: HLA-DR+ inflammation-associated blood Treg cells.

The chain's CDR3 is CAWAGTRWHEQFF. The chain carries TRBV30 and TRBJ2-1; checking the TCRdb D call of TRBD2 is not possible without DNA. The CDR3 contains 13 residues. The nucleotide record is missing. Germline CDR1 reads GTSNPN; CDR2 reads SVGIG (reference sequence).